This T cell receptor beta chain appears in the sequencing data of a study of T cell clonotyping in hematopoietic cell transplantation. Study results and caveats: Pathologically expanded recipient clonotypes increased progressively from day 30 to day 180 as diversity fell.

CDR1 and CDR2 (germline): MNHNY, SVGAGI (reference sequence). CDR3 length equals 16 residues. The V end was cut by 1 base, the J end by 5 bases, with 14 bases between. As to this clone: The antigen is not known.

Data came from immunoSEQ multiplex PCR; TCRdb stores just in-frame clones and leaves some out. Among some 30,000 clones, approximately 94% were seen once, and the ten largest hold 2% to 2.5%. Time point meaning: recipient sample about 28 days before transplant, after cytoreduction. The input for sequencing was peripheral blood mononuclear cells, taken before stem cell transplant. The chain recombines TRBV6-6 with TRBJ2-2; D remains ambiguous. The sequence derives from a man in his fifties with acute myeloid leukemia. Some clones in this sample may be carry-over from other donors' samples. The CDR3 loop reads CASSYLSPTATGELFF. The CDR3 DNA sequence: TGTGCCAGCAGTTACTTAAGCCCTACTGCTACCGGGGAGCTGTTTTTT.